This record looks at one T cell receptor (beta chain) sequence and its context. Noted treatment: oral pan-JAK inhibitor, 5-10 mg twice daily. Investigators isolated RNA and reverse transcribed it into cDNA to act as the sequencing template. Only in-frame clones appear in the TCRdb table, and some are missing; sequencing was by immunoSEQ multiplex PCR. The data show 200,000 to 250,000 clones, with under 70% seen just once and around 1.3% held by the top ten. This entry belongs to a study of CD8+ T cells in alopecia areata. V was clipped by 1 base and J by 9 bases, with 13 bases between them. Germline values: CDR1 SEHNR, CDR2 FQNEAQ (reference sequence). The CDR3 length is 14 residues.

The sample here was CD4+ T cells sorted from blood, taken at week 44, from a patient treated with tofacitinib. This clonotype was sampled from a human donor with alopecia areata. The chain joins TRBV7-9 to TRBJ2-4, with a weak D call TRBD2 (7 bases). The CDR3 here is CASSLVGGGAIQYF. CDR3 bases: TGTGCCAGCAGCTTAGTCGGCGGGGGCGCCATTCAGTACTTC.